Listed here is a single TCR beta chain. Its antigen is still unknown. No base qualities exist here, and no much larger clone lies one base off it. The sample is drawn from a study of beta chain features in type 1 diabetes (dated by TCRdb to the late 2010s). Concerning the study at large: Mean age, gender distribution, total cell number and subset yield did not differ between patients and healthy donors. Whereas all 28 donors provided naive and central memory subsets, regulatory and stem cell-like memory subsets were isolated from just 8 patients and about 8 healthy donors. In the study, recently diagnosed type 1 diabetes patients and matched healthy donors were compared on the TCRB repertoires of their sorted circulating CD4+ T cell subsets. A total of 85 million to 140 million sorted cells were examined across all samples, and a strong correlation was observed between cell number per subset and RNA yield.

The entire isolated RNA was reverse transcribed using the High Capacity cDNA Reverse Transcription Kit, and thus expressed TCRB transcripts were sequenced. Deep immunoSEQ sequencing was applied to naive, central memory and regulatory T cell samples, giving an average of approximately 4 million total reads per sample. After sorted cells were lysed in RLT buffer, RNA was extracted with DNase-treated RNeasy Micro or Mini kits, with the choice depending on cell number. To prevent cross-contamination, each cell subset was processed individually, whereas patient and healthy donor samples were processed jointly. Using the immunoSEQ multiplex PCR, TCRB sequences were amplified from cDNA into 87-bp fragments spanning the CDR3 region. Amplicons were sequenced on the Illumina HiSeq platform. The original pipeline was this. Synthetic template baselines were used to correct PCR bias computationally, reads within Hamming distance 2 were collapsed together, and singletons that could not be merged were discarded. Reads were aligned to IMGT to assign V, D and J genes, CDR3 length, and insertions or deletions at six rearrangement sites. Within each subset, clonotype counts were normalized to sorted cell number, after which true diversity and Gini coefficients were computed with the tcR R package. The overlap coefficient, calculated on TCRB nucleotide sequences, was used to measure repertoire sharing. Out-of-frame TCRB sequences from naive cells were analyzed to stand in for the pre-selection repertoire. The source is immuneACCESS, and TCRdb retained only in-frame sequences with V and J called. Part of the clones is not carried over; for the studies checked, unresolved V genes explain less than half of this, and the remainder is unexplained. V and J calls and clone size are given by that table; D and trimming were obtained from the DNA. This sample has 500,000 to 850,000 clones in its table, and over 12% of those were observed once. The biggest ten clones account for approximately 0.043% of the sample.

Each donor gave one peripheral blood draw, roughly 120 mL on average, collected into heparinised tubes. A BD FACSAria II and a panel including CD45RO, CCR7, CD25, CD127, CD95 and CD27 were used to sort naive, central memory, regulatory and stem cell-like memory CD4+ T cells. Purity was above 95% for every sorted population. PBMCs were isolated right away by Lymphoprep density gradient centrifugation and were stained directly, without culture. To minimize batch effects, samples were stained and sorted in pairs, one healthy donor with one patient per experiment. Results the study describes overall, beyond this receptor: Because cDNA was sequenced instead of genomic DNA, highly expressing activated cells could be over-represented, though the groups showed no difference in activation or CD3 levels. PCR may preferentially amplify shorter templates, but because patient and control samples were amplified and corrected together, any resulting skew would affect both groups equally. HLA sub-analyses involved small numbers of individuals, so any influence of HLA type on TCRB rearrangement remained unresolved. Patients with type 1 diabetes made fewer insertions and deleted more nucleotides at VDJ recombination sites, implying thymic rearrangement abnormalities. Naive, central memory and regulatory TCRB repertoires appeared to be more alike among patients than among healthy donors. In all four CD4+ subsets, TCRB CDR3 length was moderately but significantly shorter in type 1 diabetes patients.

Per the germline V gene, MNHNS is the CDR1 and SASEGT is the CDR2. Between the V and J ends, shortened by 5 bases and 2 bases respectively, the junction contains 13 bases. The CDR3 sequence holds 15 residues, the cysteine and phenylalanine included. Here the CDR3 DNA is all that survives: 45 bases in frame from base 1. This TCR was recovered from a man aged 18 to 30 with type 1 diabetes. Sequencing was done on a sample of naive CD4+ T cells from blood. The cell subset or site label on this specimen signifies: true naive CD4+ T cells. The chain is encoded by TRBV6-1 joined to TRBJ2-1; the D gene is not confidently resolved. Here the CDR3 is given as CASSPHSLPYNEQFF. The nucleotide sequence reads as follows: TGTGCCAGCAGTCCTCACAGCCTGCCCTACAATGAGCAGTTCTTC.